Sequencing of this TCR beta chain was carried out in a study of multiple sclerosis patients with progressive multifocal leukoencephalopathy. Sequencing used immunoSEQ multiplex PCR; TCRdb keeps in-frame clones, though not all of them. Found here are fewer than 40,000 clones, around 93% of them singletons; the top ten hold around 1.8%. The time point was: before natalizumab initiation. The receptor comes from a young man with multiple sclerosis. Sequencing used PBMCs.

The CDR3 DNA is TGTGCCAGCAGCTTAGGGGTAGGCGTCAAGACTGAAGCTTTCTTT. Its translation: CASSLGVGVKTEAFF. The genes are TRBV11-3 and TRBJ1-1; the D is unclear. Trimming took off 1 base at V and 5 bases at J, with 14 bases between the two ends. CDR1 is SGHNT and CDR2 is YENEEA in the germline V gene. The CDR3 length is 15 residues.